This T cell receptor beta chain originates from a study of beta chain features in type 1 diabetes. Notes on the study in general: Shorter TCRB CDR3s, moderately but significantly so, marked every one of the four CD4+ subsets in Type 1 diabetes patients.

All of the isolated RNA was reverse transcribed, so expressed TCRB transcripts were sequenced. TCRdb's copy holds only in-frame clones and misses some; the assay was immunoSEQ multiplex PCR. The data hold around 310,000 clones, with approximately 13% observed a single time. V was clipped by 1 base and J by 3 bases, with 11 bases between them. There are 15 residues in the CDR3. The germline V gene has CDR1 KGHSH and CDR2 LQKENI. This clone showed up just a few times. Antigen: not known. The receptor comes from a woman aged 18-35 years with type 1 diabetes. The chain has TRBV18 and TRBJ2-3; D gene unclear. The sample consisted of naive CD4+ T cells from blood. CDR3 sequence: CASSPRSTQTDTQYF. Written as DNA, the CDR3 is TGTGCCAGCTCACCACGCTCCACCCAGACAGATACGCAGTATTTT.